This TCR beta chain was found in a study of tissue T cells after allogeneic stem cell transplantation. This clone appeared once. Its specificity is unknown. CDR3 length equals 13 residues. V lost 0 bases and J lost 6, with 7 bases in between. Germline V gene data show CDR1 as SGHRS and CDR2 as YFSETQ. Using immunoSEQ multiplex PCR, the repertoire was profiled, and TCRdb retains in-frame clones only, with some absent. The repertoire holds just over 25,000 clones, with about 90% as singletons. The study's findings and limits: TCR repertoires tracked anatomic similarity, regardless of disease or transplant status. Which tissue TCRs were alloreactive or antigen-specific was not determined. Some clones might be persisting host cells.

Source: blood, taken before transplantation. This receptor was taken from a male donor at least 60 years old who later had graft-versus-host disease after an allogeneic stem cell transplant. V usage is TRBV5-1 and J usage is TRBJ2-1, with D possibly being TRBD1 (5 bases). The CDR3 protein is CASSLETVNEQFF. The CDR3 DNA reads as TGCGCCAGCAGCTTGGAGACAGTCAATGAGCAGTTCTTC.